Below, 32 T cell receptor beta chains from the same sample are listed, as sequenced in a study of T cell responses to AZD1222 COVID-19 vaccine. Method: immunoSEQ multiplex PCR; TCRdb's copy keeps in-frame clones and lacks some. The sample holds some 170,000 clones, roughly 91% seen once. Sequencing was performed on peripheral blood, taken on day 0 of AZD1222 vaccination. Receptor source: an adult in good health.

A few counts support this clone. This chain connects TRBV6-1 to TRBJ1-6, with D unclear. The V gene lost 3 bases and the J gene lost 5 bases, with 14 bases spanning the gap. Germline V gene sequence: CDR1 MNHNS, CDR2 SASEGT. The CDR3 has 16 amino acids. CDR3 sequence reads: CASSEIFGPDNSPLHF. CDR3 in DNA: TGTGCCAGCAGTGAGATCTTCGGACCCGATAATTCACCCCTCCACTTT.

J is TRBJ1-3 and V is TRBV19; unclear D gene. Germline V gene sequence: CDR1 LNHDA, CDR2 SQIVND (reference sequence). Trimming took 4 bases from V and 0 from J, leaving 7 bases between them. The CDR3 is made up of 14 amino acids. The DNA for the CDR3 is TGTGCCAGTAGTACAGGCGGCTCTGGAAACACCATATATTTT. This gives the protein CASSTGGSGNTIYF.

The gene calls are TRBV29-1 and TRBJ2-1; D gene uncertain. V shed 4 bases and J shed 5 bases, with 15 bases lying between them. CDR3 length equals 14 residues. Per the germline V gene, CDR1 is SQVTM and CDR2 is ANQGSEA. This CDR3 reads CSVVPWQINNEQFF. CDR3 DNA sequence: TGCAGCGTTGTTCCGTGGCAGATAAACAATGAGCAGTTCTTC.

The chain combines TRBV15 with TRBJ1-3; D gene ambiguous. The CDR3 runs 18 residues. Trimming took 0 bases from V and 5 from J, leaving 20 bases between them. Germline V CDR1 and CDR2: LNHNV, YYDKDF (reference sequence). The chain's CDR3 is CATSRDPLSTGGRNTIYF. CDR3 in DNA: TGTGCCACCAGCAGAGATCCGTTGAGCACGGGTGGACGAAACACCATATATTTT.

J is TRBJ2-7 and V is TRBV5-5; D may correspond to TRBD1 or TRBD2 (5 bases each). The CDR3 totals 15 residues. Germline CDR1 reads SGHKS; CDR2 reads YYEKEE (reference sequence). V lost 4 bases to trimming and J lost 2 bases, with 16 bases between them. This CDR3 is CASSIPGTLTYEQYF. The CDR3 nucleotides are TGTGCCAGCAGCATACCCGGGACCCTGACCTACGAGCAGTACTTC.

The CDR3 spells CASSLDQQAYVEAFF. CDR3 nucleotides: TGTGCCAGCAGCTTAGACCAACAGGCGTACGTTGAAGCTTTCTTT. The rearrangement links TRBV7-2 to TRBJ1-1, with a tentative D call TRBD1 (5 bases). Trimming shortened V by 1 base and J by 7 bases, and 16 bases separated the two germline ends. This CDR3 is built from 15 residues. The germline V gene has CDR1 SGHTA and CDR2 FQGNSA.

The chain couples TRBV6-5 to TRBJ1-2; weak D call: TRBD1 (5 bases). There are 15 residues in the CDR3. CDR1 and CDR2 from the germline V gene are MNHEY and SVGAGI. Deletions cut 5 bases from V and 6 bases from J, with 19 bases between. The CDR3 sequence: CASSPRGRMKNGYTF. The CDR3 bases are TGTGCCAGCAGTCCCCGGGGCCGAATGAAAAATGGCTACACCTTC.

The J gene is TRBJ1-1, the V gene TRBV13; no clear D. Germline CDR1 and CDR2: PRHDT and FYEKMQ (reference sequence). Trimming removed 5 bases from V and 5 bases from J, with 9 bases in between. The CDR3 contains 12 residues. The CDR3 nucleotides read TGTGCCAGCAGCCTCCGACGGACTGAAGCTTTCTTT. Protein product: CASSLRRTEAFF.

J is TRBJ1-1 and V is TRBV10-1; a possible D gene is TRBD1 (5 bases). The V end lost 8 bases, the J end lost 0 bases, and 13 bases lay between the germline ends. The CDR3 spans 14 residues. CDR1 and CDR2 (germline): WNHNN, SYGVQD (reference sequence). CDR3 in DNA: TGCGCCAGCTCCCCGGGACCGATGAACACTGAAGCTTTCTTT. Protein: CASSPGPMNTEAFF.

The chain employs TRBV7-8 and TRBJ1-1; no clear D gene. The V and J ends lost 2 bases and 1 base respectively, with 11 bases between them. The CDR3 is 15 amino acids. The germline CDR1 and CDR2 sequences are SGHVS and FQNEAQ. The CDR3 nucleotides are TGTGCCAGCAGCTTAAGTGTCATCGCGAACACTGAAGCTTTCTTT. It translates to CASSLSVIANTEAFF.

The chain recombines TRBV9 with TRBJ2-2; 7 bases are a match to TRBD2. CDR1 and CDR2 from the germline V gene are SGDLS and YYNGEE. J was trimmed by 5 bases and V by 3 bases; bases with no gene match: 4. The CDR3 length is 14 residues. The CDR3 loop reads CASSAPGGTGELFF. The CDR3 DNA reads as TGTGCCAGCAGCGCCCCGGGGGGTACCGGGGAGCTGTTTTTT.

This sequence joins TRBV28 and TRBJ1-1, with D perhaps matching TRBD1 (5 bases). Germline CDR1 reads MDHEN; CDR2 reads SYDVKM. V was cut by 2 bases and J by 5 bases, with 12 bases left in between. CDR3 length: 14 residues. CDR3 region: CASSLTGYLTEAFF. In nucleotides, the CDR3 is TGTGCCAGCAGTTTAACAGGTTACTTGACTGAAGCTTTCTTT.

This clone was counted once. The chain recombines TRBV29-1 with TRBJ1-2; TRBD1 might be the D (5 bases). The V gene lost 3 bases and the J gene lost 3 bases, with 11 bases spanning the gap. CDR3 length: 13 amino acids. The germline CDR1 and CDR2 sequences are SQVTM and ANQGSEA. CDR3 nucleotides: TGCAGCGTTGATCCGGGGGAAGACTATGGCTACACCTTC. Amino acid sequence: CSVDPGEDYGYTF.

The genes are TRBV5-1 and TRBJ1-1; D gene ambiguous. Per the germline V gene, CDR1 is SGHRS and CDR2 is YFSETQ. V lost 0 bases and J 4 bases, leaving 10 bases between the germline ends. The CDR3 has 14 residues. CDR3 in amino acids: CASSLAREVTEAFF. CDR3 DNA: TGCGCCAGCAGCTTGGCACGGGAGGTCACTGAAGCTTTCTTT.

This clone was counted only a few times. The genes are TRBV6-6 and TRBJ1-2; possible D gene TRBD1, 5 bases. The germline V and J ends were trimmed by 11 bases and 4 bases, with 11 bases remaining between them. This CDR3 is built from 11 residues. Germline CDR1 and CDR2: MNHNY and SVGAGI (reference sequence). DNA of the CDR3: TGTGCCGGTAAAGGGGTCTATGGCTACACCTTC. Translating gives CAGKGVYGYTF.

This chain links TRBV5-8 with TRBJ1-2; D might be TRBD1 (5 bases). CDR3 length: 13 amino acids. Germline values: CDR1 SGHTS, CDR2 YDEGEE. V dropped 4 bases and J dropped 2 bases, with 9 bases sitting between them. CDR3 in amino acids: CASSHQGNYGYTF. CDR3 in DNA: TGTGCCAGCAGCCACCAGGGAAACTATGGCTACACCTTC.

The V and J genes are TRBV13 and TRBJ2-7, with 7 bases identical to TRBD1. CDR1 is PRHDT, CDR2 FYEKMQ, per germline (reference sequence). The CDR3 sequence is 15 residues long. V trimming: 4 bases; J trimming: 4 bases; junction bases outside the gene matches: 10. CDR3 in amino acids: CASSSRDRDLYEQYF. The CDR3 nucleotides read TGTGCCAGCAGCTCGAGAGACAGGGATCTGTACGAGCAGTACTTC.

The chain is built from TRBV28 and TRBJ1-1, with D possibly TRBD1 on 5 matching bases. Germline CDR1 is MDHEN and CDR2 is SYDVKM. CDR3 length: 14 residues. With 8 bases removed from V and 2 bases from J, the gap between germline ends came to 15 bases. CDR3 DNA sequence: TGTGCCAGCGGGGGAGGACGATTAAACACTGAAGCTTTCTTT. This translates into CASGGGRLNTEAFF.

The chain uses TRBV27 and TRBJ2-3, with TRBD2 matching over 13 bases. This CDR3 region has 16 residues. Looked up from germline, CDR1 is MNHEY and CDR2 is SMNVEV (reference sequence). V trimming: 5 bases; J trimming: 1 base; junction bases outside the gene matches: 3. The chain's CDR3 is CASSLLAGGGTDTQYF. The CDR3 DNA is TGTGCCAGCAGTCTACTAGCGGGAGGGGGCACAGATACGCAGTATTTT.

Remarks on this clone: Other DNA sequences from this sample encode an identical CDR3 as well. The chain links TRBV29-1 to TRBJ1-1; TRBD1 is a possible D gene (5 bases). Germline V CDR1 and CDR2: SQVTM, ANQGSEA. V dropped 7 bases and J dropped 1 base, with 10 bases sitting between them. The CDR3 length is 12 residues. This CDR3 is CSARQTNTEAFF. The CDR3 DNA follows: TGCAGCGCCCGACAGACGAACACTGAAGCTTTCTTT.

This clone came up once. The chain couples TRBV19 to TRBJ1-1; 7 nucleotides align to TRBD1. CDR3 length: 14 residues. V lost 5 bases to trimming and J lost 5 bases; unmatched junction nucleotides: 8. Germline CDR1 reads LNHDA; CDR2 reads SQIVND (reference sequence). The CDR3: CASSPWDSRTEAFF. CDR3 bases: TGTGCCAGTAGTCCGTGGGACAGCCGGACTGAAGCTTTCTTT. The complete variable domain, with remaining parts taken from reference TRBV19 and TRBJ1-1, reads DGGITQSPKYLFRKEGQNVTLSCEQNLNHDAMYWYRQDPGQGLRLIYYSQIVNDFQKGDIAEGYSVSREKKESFPLTVTSAQKNPTAFYLCASSPWDSRTEAFFGQGTRLTVV.

CDR3 DNA: TGTGCCAGCAGTGACCTGGGGGCAACCTACGAGCAGTACTTC. Protein product: CASSDLGATYEQYF. The chain couples TRBV6-1 to TRBJ2-7; perhaps TRBD1 as D (6 bases). V was clipped by 3 bases and J by 2 bases, with 11 bases between them. The CDR3 totals 14 residues. Germline CDR1 reads MNHNS; CDR2 reads SASEGT.

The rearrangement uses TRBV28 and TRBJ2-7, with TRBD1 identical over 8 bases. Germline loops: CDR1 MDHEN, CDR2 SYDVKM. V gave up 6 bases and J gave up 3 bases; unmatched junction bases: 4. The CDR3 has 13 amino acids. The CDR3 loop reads CASRLTGVYEQYF. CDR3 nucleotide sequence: TGTGCCAGCAGGTTGACAGGGGTCTACGAGCAGTACTTC.

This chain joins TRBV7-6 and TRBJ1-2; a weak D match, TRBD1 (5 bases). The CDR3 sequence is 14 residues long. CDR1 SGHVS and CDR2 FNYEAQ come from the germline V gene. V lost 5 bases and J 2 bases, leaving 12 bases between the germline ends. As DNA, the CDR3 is TGTGCCAGCAGCCCCGTGGAGGGGAACTATGGCTACACCTTC. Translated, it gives CASSPVEGNYGYTF.

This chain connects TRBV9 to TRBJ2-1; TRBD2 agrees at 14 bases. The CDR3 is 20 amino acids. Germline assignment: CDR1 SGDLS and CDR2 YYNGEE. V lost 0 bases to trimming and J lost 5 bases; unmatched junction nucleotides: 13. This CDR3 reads CASSVEGGLAGEGRNNEQFF. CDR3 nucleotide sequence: TGTGCCAGCAGCGTAGAGGGGGGACTAGCGGGAGAAGGTCGGAACAATGAGCAGTTCTTC.

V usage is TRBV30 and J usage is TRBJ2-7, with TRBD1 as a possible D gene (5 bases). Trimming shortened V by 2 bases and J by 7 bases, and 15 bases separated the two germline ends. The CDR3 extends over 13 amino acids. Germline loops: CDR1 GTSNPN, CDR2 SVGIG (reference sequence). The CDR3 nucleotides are TGTGCCTGGAGTCAGCAAGGGGTGGGGGAGCAGTACTTC. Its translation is CAWSQQGVGEQYF.

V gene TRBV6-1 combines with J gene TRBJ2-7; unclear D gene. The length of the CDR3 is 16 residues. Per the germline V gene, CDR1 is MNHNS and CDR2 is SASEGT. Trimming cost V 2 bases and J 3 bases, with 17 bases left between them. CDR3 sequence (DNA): TGTGCCAGCAGTGAAAGGGATCTCCCCCGTGGCTACGAGCAGTACTTC. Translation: CASSERDLPRGYEQYF.

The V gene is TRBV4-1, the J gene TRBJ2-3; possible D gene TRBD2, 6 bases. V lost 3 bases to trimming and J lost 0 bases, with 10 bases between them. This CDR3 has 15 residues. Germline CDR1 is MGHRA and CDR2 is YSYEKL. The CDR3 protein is CASSHSRGSTDTQYF. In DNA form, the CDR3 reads TGCGCCAGCAGCCACTCCCGGGGGAGCACAGATACGCAGTATTTT.

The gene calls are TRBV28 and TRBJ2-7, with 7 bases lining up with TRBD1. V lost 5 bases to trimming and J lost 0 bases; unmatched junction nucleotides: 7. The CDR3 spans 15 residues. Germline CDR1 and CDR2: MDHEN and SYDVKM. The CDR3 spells CASSPPGQSSYEQYF. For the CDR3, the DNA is TGTGCCAGCAGTCCTCCGGGACAGAGCTCCTACGAGCAGTACTTC.

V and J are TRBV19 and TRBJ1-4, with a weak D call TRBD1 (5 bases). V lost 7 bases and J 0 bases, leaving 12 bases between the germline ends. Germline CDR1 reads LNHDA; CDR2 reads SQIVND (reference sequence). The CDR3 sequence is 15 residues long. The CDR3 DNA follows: TGTGCCAGTAATTCGGGGGGGACAACTAATGAAAAACTGTTTTTT. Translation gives CASNSGGTTNEKLFF.

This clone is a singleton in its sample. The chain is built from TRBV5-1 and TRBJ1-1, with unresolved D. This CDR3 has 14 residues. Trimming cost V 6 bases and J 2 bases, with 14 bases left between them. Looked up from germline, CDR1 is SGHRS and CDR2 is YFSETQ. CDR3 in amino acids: CASTTGGYNTEAFF. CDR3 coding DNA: TGCGCCAGCACAACGGGAGGGTATAACACTGAAGCTTTCTTT.

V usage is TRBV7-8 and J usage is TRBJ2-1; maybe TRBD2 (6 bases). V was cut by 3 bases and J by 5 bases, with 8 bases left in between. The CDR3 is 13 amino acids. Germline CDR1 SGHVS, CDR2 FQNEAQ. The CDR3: CASSLGLDNEQFF. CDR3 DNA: TGTGCCAGCAGCTTGGGACTTGACAATGAGCAGTTCTTC.